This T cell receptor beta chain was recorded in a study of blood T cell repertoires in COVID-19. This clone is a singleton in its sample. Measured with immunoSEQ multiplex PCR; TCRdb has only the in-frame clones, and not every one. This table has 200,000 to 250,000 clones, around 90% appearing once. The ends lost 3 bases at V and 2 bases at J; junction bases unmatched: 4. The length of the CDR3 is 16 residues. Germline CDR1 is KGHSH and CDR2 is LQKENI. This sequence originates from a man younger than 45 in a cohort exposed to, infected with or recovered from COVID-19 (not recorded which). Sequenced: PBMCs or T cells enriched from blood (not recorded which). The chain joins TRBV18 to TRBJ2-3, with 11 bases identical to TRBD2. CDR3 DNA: TGTGCCAGCTCACCCCGACTAGCGGGATCCACAGATACGCAGTATTTT. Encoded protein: CASSPRLAGSTDTQYF. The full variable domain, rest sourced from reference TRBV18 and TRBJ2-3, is NAGVMQNPRHLVRRRGQEARLRCSPMKGHSHVYWYRQLPEEGLKFMVYLQKENIIDESGMPKERFSAEFPKEGPSILRIQQVVRGDSAAYFCASSPRLAGSTDTQYFGPGTRLTVL.